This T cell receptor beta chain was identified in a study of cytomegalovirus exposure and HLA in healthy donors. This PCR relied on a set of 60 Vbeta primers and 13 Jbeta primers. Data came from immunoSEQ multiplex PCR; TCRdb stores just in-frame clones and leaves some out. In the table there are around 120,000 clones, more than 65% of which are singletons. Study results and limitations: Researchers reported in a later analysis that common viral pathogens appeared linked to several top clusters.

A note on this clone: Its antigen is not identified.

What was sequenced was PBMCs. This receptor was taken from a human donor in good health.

The CDR3 nucleotides are TGTGCCAGCAGTGAGGAGGGGGCGTCCCTTGAAAAACTGTTTTTT. It specifies CASSEEGASLEKLFF. V is TRBV6-1 and J is TRBJ1-4; 7 bases are shared with TRBD1. This CDR3 is built from 15 residues. CDR1 and CDR2 (germline): MNHNS, SASEGT. V lost 3 bases and J lost 7; bases outside the gene matches: 8.